Reported below is one T cell receptor beta chain. This clonotype was counted ten times or more. Its recognized antigen is unknown. No per-base quality is available; no much larger clone lies one base away. TCRdb shows the sequencer as Illumina NovaSeq 6000. TCR cDNA was synthesized by 5'RACE template switching, which introduced a universal primer site and unique molecular identifiers. Priming of cDNA synthesis was performed from both the TCR alpha and TCR beta constant segments. Library amplification involved two PCR steps, and the second step added sample barcodes and sequencing adapters. Sequencing of libraries was performed on Illumina HiSeq 2500 (2x100 bp) or NovaSeq (2x150 bp). Concerning the study's data processing: MIGEC was used to demultiplex reads and collapse the reads into UMI consensus sequences, and MiXCR was used for V(D)J alignment. Vaccine-responding clonotypes were defined with edgeR using replicate PBMC samples, requiring FDR below 0.01 and a log2 fold change above 5 up to day 15. Each bulk clonotype was labeled CD4 or CD8 based on which sequenced repertoire, CD4 or CD8, contained the clonotype at higher abundance. TCRdb trimmed the raw reads at Q25, called clones with MiXCR and kept productive beta chains. Entries that share a CDR3 protein sequence are merged under the most common genes and DNA. The V and J calls here are based on TCRdb, not the publication. In this sample the table shows about 240,000 distinct CDR3 sequences, approximately 3.8% of which occur a single time. The ten largest account for 15% to 20% of the sample.

Per the publication, the treatment or condition label means: live attenuated yellow fever vaccine strain. At each blood-draw timepoint, two biological replicates of bulk PBMCs were collected. PBMCs were isolated from peripheral blood using a standard Ficoll-Paque protocol. TriZol was used to extract RNA from bulk PBMCs, from CD4 and CD8 fractions, and from dextramer-positive and dextramer-negative fractions. The sample is drawn from a study of T cells after yellow fever vaccination (dated by TCRdb to the late 2010s). Notes on the research overall: Libraries from fractions with low cell numbers were prepared with the SMART-Seq v4 Ultra Low Input RNA kit. To follow T-cell clones before and after primary and booster YFV17D yellow fever vaccination, bulk TCR alpha and beta repertoires were sequenced over time. Blood samples were taken at several timepoints before and after primary and secondary immunization, and bulk PBMC replicates and cell subsets were isolated. Two healthy male donors, one aged 18 to 29 and one aged 30 to 40 years, were included in the cohort. Points the paper makes about the study in general: After the booster, most clones that had expanded after primary vaccination were detected again (around 96% of CD4 and around nine tenths of CD8), suggesting broad maintenance of memory. A small share of clonotypes occurred in both CD4 and CD8 compartments, likely arising from convergent recombination. The secondary T-cell response was weaker than the primary response but faster, peaking on day 5 instead of day 15. The study included only a couple of donors, which limits how far the findings can be generalized. FACS-sorted repertoires could contain abundant contaminating clonotypes from the bulk population, so computational filtering was required.

The input for sequencing was PBMCs, taken 15 days after the yellow fever booster vaccination. The sequence derives from a young man who received the YFV17D yellow fever vaccine.

The DNA sequence is as follows: TGTGCCAGCAGCGTGGCGGCCCCCGTCTCCTACGAGCAGTACTTC. Translation gives CASSVAAPVSYEQYF. This sequence uses TRBV12-3 or TRBV12-4 and TRBJ2-7; the D gene cannot be named for sure. A distance of 15 bases separates the germline ends of V and J, which lose 6 bases and 0 bases respectively. The CDR3 numbers 15 residues from cysteine through phenylalanine. CDR3 DNA is the only sequence kept; it has 45 bases, read in frame from the first base.